The 5 T cell receptor beta chains below all came from one sample that was sequenced in a study of T cells in Graves' hyperthyroidism and ophthalmopathy. There were TCR beta CDR3 regions amplified from RNA transcripts. HTBI primers were used for first-round RT-PCR of the TCR CDR3. TCRdb ran MiXCR on the multiplex PCR reads and lists one entry per CDR3 protein. The sample records hundreds of thousands of distinct CDR3 sequences, about two fifths being singletons. Sample: blood. The receptors originated from a man aged 18 to 29 with Graves' hyperthyroidism.

V and J are TRBV2 and TRBJ2-5; tentatively, D is TRBD1 (6 bases). This CDR3 contains 12 residues. CDR1 is SNHLY, CDR2 FYNNEI, per germline. The V and J ends lost 10 bases and 3 bases respectively, with 12 bases between them. This CDR3 is CAIGRDKETQYF. The CDR3 DNA reads as TGTGCCATCGGTCGGGACAAAGAGACCCAGTACTTC.

The rearrangement links TRBV10-3 to TRBJ2-7; no reliable D call. The CDR3 runs to 13 residues. The germline V and J ends were trimmed by 10 bases and 7 bases, with 20 bases remaining between them. The germline V gene encodes CDR1 ENHRY and CDR2 SYGVKD. CDR3 amino acids: CASTPIPGREQYF. The CDR3 bases are TGTGCCAGCACCCCGATCCCGGGCAGGGAGCAGTACTTC.

A note on this clonotype: An end of the junction does not agree with germline; a read error may underlie this. The CDR3 spells CASSLDSSLSPNF. The CDR3 nucleotides read TGTGCCAGCAGCCTGGACAGCTCCTTATCCCCCAACTTT. The chain uses TRBV14 and TRBJ1-6; D is possibly TRBD1 (6 bases). There are 13 residues in the CDR3. The germline CDR1 and CDR2 sequences are SGHDN and FVKESK.

This clonotype turned up a few times. The chain couples TRBV20-1 to TRBJ2-7, with D perhaps matching TRBD1 or TRBD2 (5 bases each). Germline V gene data show CDR1 as DFQATT and CDR2 as SNEGSKA (reference sequence). The CDR3 totals 13 residues. V shed 3 bases and J shed 4 bases, with 13 bases lying between them. This CDR3 reads CSASTGDPYEQYF. CDR3 DNA: TGCAGTGCTAGTACCGGGGACCCATACGAGCAGTACTTC.

V is TRBV29-1 and J is TRBJ2-7; TRBD1 matches at 7 bases. The CDR3 is made up of 14 amino acids. Germline V gene data show CDR1 as SQVTM and CDR2 as ANQGSEA. With 4 bases clipped from V and 7 bases from J, the junction kept 13 bases outside the gene matches. The CDR3 region has the DNA TGCAGCGTTGGGGGACGACAGGGTAAGGGGGAGCAGTACTTC. Its protein is CSVGGRQGKGEQYF.